These 3 T cell receptor beta chains were all obtained from the same sample, sequenced in a study of beta chain features in type 1 diabetes. Of the isolated RNA, all was reverse transcribed, and so the sequenced material was expressed TCRB transcripts. Assay: immunoSEQ multiplex PCR; the TCRdb copy retains only in-frame clones and omits some. The sample has under 950,000 clones, under 20% seen once. What was sequenced was naive CD4+ T cells from blood. Receptors were obtained from a woman aged 18-29 years in good health.

There are a few counts of this clone. V usage is TRBV21-1 and J usage is TRBJ2-4; the table calls TRBD1, which could not be checked here. TRBV21-1 is annotated as a pseudogene. This CDR3 contains 15 residues. CDR3 nucleotides: TGTGCCAGCAGCAAGGGGGCAGGGGCCAAAAACATTCAGTACTTC. It yields the protein CASSKGAGAKNIQYF.

The rearrangement joins TRBV5-4 to TRBJ2-1, with D maybe TRBD1 (7 bases). The V end lost 6 bases, the J end lost 8 bases, and 21 bases lay between the germline ends. Germline CDR1 and CDR2: SGHNT and YYREEE (reference sequence). The CDR3 length is 15 residues. As DNA, the CDR3 is TGTGCCAGCATCGACGGAGGGGGCCCTACTGATGAGCAGTTCTTC. It translates to CASIDGGGPTDEQFF.

This chain joins TRBV5-1 and TRBJ2-1; no definite D call. The V gene lost 4 bases and the J gene lost 0 bases, with 8 bases spanning the gap. The CDR3 is made up of 14 amino acids. The germline gives CDR1 SGHRS, CDR2 YFSETQ. CDR3 region: CASSAESSYNEQFF. The CDR3 coding sequence is TGCGCCAGCAGCGCGGAGAGCTCCTACAATGAGCAGTTCTTC.